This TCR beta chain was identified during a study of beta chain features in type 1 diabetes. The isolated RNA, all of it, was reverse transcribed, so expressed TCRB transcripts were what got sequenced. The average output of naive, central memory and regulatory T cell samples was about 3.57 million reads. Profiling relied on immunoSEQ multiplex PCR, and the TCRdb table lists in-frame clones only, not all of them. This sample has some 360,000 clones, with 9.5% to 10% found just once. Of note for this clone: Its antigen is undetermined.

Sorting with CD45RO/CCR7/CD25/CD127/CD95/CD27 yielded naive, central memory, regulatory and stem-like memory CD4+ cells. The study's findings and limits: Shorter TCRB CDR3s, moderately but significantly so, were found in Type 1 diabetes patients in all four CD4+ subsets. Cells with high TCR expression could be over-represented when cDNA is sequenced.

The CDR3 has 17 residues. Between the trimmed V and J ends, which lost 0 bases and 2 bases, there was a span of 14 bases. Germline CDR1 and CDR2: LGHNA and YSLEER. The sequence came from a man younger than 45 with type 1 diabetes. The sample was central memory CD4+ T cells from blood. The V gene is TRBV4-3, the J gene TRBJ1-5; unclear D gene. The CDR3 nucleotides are TGCGCCAGCAGCCAAGATTGGCCGGTGGACGGCAATCAGCCCCAGCATTTT. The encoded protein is CASSQDWPVDGNQPQHF.